The 9 T cell receptor beta chains in this list originate from one sample, sequenced in a study of T cells in Graves' hyperthyroidism and ophthalmopathy. TCR beta CDR3 regions were amplified from RNA transcripts. The HTBI primer set was used in a first-round RT-PCR of the TCR CDR3. MiXCR, run by TCRdb on the multiplex PCR reads, gives a single entry per CDR3 protein. The sample contains 450,000 to 600,000 distinct CDR3 sequences, around 20% of which appear only once. Sequenced input: blood. The receptors were gathered from a man aged 35 to 55 with Graves' ophthalmopathy.

This chain joins TRBV7-3 and TRBJ1-4; 7 nucleotides agree with TRBD1. Losses at the gene ends were 5 bases for V and 0 bases for J; bases not matched to a gene: 9. CDR1 and CDR2 from the germline V gene are SGHTA and FQGTGA. The CDR3 is 17 amino acids. The CDR3 protein is CASSKDRPSPTNEKLFF. The CDR3 coding sequence is TGTGCCAGCAGCAAGGACAGGCCCTCCCCAACTAATGAAAAACTGTTTTTT.

This clonotype occurred many times. The rearrangement joins TRBV18 to TRBJ1-1, with no clear D. V was pared by 1 base and J by 3 bases, with 6 bases between. Per germline, CDR1 KGHSH and CDR2 LQKENI. This CDR3 region has 13 residues. This CDR3 reads CASSPLGDTEAFF. CDR3 in DNA: TGTGCCAGCTCACCACTTGGGGACACTGAAGCTTTCTTT.

This clonotype came up many times. V gene TRBV6-6 combines with J gene TRBJ2-7, with 9 bases that match TRBD2. The CDR3 is 14 residues long. V shed 1 base and J 7 bases; nucleotides not matched to a gene: 5. Germline V lookup: CDR1 MNHNY, CDR2 SVGAGI (reference sequence). As DNA, the CDR3 is TGTGCCAGCAGTTACTTGGCGGGAGGGGGGGAGCAGTACTTC. Translated: CASSYLAGGGEQYF.

A few counts support this clonotype. This chain uses TRBV2 with TRBJ2-6; tentatively, D is TRBD1 (5 bases). V was shortened by 6 bases and J by 0 bases, with 6 bases between the two germline ends. The CDR3 is made up of 14 amino acids. CDR1 is SNHLY and CDR2 is FYNNEI in the germline V gene. The CDR3 sequence is CASSTGSGANVLTF. The DNA of the CDR3 is TGTGCCAGCAGCACAGGCTCTGGGGCCAACGTCCTGACTTTC.

This clonotype was observed a handful of times. The J gene is TRBJ2-3, the V gene TRBV20-1; the D gene is possibly TRBD2 (6 bases). The CDR3 spans 17 residues. Germline-derived CDR1 and CDR2 are DFQATT and SNEGSKA (reference sequence). The V gene lost 5 bases and the J gene lost 0 bases, with 21 bases spanning the gap. DNA of the CDR3: TGCAGTGCTCCCCGGGACTTAGCGGATTCTAGCACAGATACGCAGTATTTT. It encodes CSAPRDLADSSTDTQYF.

The chain links TRBV5-5 to TRBJ2-1, with 12 bases matching TRBD1. Germline trimming cut 0 bases from V and 0 bases from J; bases unmatched to any gene: 13. The CDR3 runs to 21 residues. CDR1 and CDR2 from the germline V gene are SGHKS and YYEKEE (reference sequence). The chain's CDR3 is CASSLGGIGTGGVSSYNEQFF. DNA for the CDR3: TGTGCCAGCAGCTTGGGTGGTATCGGGACAGGGGGCGTCAGCTCCTACAATGAGCAGTTCTTC.

The rearrangement joins TRBV12-3 or TRBV12-4 to TRBJ2-7, with TRBD1 matching 10 bases. Losses at the gene ends were 8 bases for V and 4 bases for J; bases not matched to a gene: 11. The CDR3 runs to 15 residues. The CDR3 DNA sequence: TGTGCCAGCCAGAAGCGGGGACAGGGGCTTTACGAGCAGTACTTC. It translates to CASQKRGQGLYEQYF.

This clonotype was counted a few times. This chain joins TRBV12-3 or TRBV12-4 and TRBJ2-1; 12 bases agree with TRBD2. Unmatched junction bases numbered 12, after V lost 6 bases and J lost 12 bases. The length of the CDR3 is 15 residues. In DNA form, the CDR3 reads TGTGCCAGCAGCCAACCTAGCGGGGGGGCGTTTTTGCAGTTCTTC. This gives the protein CASSQPSGGAFLQFF.

This sequence joins TRBV20-1 and TRBJ2-1, with D perhaps TRBD1 (5 bases). V dropped 0 bases and J dropped 2 bases, with 8 bases sitting between them. This CDR3 spans 14 amino acids. CDR1 DFQATT and CDR2 SNEGSKA come from the germline V gene (reference sequence). The CDR3 region is CSARDWGTYNEQFF. The CDR3 DNA reads TGCAGTGCTAGAGATTGGGGCACCTACAATGAGCAGTTCTTC.